Listed here is a single T cell receptor (beta chain). This clonotype was found a few times. The antigen it binds to is not known. There are no base qualities to consult, and no much larger clone falls within one base. Sequencing instrument: Illumina HiSeq 1500. TCRdb passed the public sequencing reads through fastp at Q25 and MiXCR, retaining productive beta sequences. One record per CDR3 amino acid sequence lists the most common genes and DNA. Across this sample there are 450,000 to 550,000 distinct CDR3 sequences, with approximately 15% seen only once. Jointly, the top ten make up more than 20% of the sample. The data belong to a study of T cell repertoires in cytomegalovirus infection (dated by TCRdb to between 2018 and 2021). As for the study more broadly: Because public TCR beta signatures pointed to carriage of CMV infection together with the matching HLA type, the HLA type of each donor mattered for the analysis.

The study at large found these results: In both this cohort and an independent roughly 400-donor cohort, the cumulative frequency of public TCR beta family members distinguished carriers of CMV infection plus the relevant HLA type. The ex vivo response was dominated by HLA-C-restricted CMV-specific TCR beta clonotypes, which also provided the single most frequent clonotype in two of eight donors.

V is pared back by 6 bases and J by 6 bases, with 10 bases lying between the germline termini. Reading the germline V gene (reference sequence) gives CDR1 MNHEY and CDR2 SMNVEV. Inclusive of the bounding cysteine and phenylalanine, the CDR3 is 12 residues long. Only the CDR3 part of the read is kept: 36 bases, read in frame from the first base. The chain employs TRBV27 and TRBJ2-3; no D gene call is confident. What was sequenced was CD8+ T cells from PBMCs. This TCR was sampled from a human donor in good health (CMV status not recorded). Some clones in this sample may be carry-over from other donors' samples. CDR3 loop: CASSPTMDTQYF. The DNA reads as follows: TGTGCCAGCAGCCCGACCATGGATACGCAGTATTTT.